One and the same sample provided the 32 T cell receptor beta chains below, sequenced in a study of cytomegalovirus exposure and HLA in healthy donors. It was with 60 Vbeta and 13 Jbeta primers that the PCR ran. Clones were read by immunoSEQ multiplex PCR, and TCRdb kept only the in-frame ones, dropping some. The repertoire holds around 150,000 clones, with about 77% as singletons. The sample comprised PBMCs. The receptors shown here come from a woman in her 40s in good health and CMV-seropositive.

The chain joins TRBV28 to TRBJ2-3; no reliable D call. This CDR3 contains 14 residues. Per the germline V gene, CDR1 is MDHEN and CDR2 is SYDVKM. V dropped 3 bases and J dropped 2 bases, with 9 bases sitting between them. In nucleotides, the CDR3 is TGTGCCAGCAGTTTCTTGGCGGCCACAGATACGCAGTATTTT. Encoded protein: CASSFLAATDTQYF.

This chain links TRBV6-5 with TRBJ2-3, with D possibly TRBD2 on 5 matching bases. Deletions cut 2 bases from V and 0 bases from J, with 12 bases between. The CDR3 spans 16 residues. Per germline, CDR1 MNHEY and CDR2 SVGAGI. Here the CDR3 reads CASSYPGGLSTDTQYF. The DNA of the CDR3 is TGTGCCAGCAGTTACCCAGGAGGATTAAGCACAGATACGCAGTATTTT.

This sequence joins TRBV7-7 and TRBJ2-5; no reliable D call. Germline V gene data show CDR1 as SSHAT and CDR2 as FNYEAQ (reference sequence). Trimming removed 1 base at V and 2 bases at J, with 5 bases between. This CDR3 spans 13 amino acids. The CDR3 coding sequence is TGTGCCAGCAGCTTAGGCAGACAAGAGACCCAGTACTTC. Amino acid sequence: CASSLGRQETQYF. The whole variable domain, remainder taken from reference TRBV7-7 and TRBJ2-5, is GAGVSQSPRYKVTKRGQDVTLRCDPISSHATLYWYQQALGQGPEFLTYFNYEAQPDKSGLPSDRFSAERPEGSISTLTIQRTEQRDSAMYRCASSLGRQETQYFGPGTRLLVL.

This rearrangement joins TRBV5-6 to TRBJ2-1, with unresolved D. The length of the CDR3 is 12 residues. Germline CDR1 reads SGHDT; CDR2 reads YYEEEE. The V end was cut by 0 bases, the J end by 11 bases, with 9 bases between. CDR3 sequence: CASSLEAEKQFF. In nucleotides, the CDR3 is TGTGCCAGCAGCTTGGAGGCGGAGAAGCAGTTCTTC.

The gene calls are TRBV28 and TRBJ2-7; 10 nucleotides align to TRBD2. CDR1 is MDHEN, CDR2 SYDVKM, per germline. Trimming removed 3 bases from V and 4 bases from J; junction bases left unmatched: 9. The CDR3 totals 16 residues. CDR3 in amino acids: CASSLLSGGAHYEQYF. CDR3 nucleotides: TGTGCCAGCAGTTTGTTGAGCGGGGGGGCGCATTACGAGCAGTACTTC.

The chain uses TRBV30 and TRBJ2-7, with 7 bases that match TRBD1. Germline V gene data show CDR1 as GTSNPN and CDR2 as SVGIG (reference sequence). CDR3 length equals 13 residues. V lost 5 bases, J lost 4 bases, and 8 bases stayed unmatched. The CDR3 loop reads CAWEPRQGYEQYF. For the CDR3, the DNA is TGTGCCTGGGAACCACGACAGGGTTACGAGCAGTACTTC. Looking up the rest from reference TRBV30 and TRBJ2-7 gives the full variable domain: SQTIHQWPATLVQPVGSPLSLECTVEGTSNPNLYWYRQAAGRGLQLLFYSVGIGQISSEVPQNLSASRPQDRQFILSSKKLLLSDSGFYLCAWEPRQGYEQYFGPGTRLTVT.

This clone has just one count. The chain combines TRBV30 with TRBJ1-2, with D possibly being TRBD1 (6 bases). Germline values: CDR1 GTSNPN, CDR2 SVGIG (reference sequence). The CDR3 contains 12 residues. V was shortened by 3 bases and J by 8 bases, with 13 bases between the two germline ends. CDR3 nucleotides: TGTGCCTGGAGCCAACAGGGCTCCGGCTACACCTTC. It codes for CAWSQQGSGYTF.

This clone occurred a few times. This rearrangement joins TRBV10-3 to TRBJ2-1; 9 nucleotides line up with TRBD2. The CDR3 sequence is 15 residues long. With V trimmed by 5 bases and J by 0 bases, 2 bases remained unmatched. CDR1 and CDR2 from the germline V gene are ENHRY and SYGVKD. CDR3 amino acids: CAISISGSSYNEQFF. The CDR3 bases are TGTGCCATCAGTATTAGCGGGAGCTCCTACAATGAGCAGTTCTTC.

V gene TRBV28 combines with J gene TRBJ1-2; possibly TRBD1 for D (5 bases). The germline gives CDR1 MDHEN, CDR2 SYDVKM. Trimming stripped 1 base from V and 3 bases from J, with 18 bases between. The CDR3 has 17 amino acids. The CDR3 reads CASSLSVSLRGDYGYTF. In nucleotides, the CDR3 is TGTGCCAGCAGTTTATCAGTAAGCCTCCGGGGGGACTATGGCTACACCTTC.

The chain recombines TRBV2 with TRBJ2-2; TRBD2 matches 10 bases. The length of the CDR3 is 17 residues. CDR1 and CDR2 from the germline V gene are SNHLY and FYNNEI. The J segment lost 0 bases and the V segment lost 4 bases, leaving 5 bases of the junction unmatched. The CDR3 protein is CASSAPSGSANTGELFF. In nucleotides, the CDR3 is TGTGCCAGCAGTGCCCCTAGCGGGAGTGCGAACACCGGGGAGCTGTTTTTT.

The rearrangement links TRBV7-9 to TRBJ1-2; 7 bases agree with TRBD1. The CDR3 contains 13 residues. V lost 5 bases, J lost 6 bases, and 6 bases stayed unmatched. The germline V gene has CDR1 SEHNR and CDR2 FQNEAQ (reference sequence). The chain's CDR3 is CASSADRDDGYTF. For the CDR3, the DNA is TGTGCCAGCAGCGCCGACAGGGACGATGGCTACACCTTC.

The CDR3 loop is CASSRRAMRVTDTQYF. CDR3 coding DNA: TGTGCCAGCAGCCGTCGCGCCATGCGGGTCACAGATACGCAGTATTTT. This chain connects TRBV6-6 to TRBJ2-3; TRBD2 is a possible D gene (5 bases). CDR1 is MNHNY and CDR2 is SVGAGI in the germline V gene (reference sequence). V lost 6 bases and J lost 2, with 18 bases in between. This CDR3 is 16 amino acids long.

CDR3 bases: TGTGCCAGCAGCCGGCCGGGGAGCGGGGGTTCTGATACGCAGTATTTT. Its protein product is CASSRPGSGGSDTQYF. V gene TRBV7-2 combines with J gene TRBJ2-3; 8 bases are shared with TRBD2. V shed 5 bases and J 6 bases; nucleotides not matched to a gene: 13. CDR3 length: 16 amino acids. Germline V lookup: CDR1 SGHTA, CDR2 FQGNSA.

This rearrangement joins TRBV6-1 to TRBJ2-1; 9 bases map to TRBD2. V shed 6 bases and J 6 bases; nucleotides not matched to a gene: 6. CDR3 length: 14 residues. Germline V gene lookup returns CDR1 MNHNS and CDR2 SASEGT. CDR3 protein: CASRGAGGFNEQFF. The CDR3 DNA follows: TGTGCCAGCAGAGGAGCGGGAGGTTTCAATGAGCAGTTCTTC.

This chain links TRBV29-1 with TRBJ1-2; D is unclear. CDR3 length: 14 amino acids. CDR1 SQVTM and CDR2 ANQGSEA come from the germline V gene. V was trimmed by 5 bases and J by 0 bases, leaving 13 bases between them. CDR3 DNA sequence: TGCAGCGTTCTAACGTTAAAGACTAACTATGGCTACACCTTC. It yields the protein CSVLTLKTNYGYTF.

The V gene is TRBV27, the J gene TRBJ1-1; D is possibly TRBD1 (6 bases). The germline V and J ends were trimmed by 2 bases and 6 bases, with 10 bases remaining between them. The CDR3 loop spans 13 amino acids. CDR1 and CDR2 (germline): MNHEY, SMNVEV (reference sequence). The CDR3 DNA reads as TGTGCCAGCAGTTTAGGAGGACAGTCTGAAGCTTTCTTT. Its translation is CASSLGGQSEAFF.

The V and J genes are TRBV19 and TRBJ1-3, with D perhaps matching TRBD1 (6 bases). V was clipped by 2 bases and J by 0 bases, with 8 bases between them. Germline lookup yields CDR1 LNHDA and CDR2 SQIVND (reference sequence). CDR3 length: 15 residues. CDR3 protein: CASSITGSSGNTIYF. CDR3 DNA sequence: TGTGCCAGTAGTATAACAGGGAGCTCTGGAAACACCATATATTTT.

This chain connects TRBV19 to TRBJ2-3, with D tentatively TRBD1 (6 bases). The CDR3 spans 17 residues. Germline lookup yields CDR1 LNHDA and CDR2 SQIVND (reference sequence). V was shortened by 0 bases and J by 1 base, with 14 bases between the two germline ends. The CDR3 DNA sequence: TGTGCCAGTAGTATAGATCTGAACAGGGCGGGCACAGATACGCAGTATTTT. This translates into CASSIDLNRAGTDTQYF.

The genes are TRBV7-2 and TRBJ2-2, with D possibly matching TRBD2 (6 bases). Germline lookup yields CDR1 SGHTA and CDR2 FQGNSA. The germline V and J ends were trimmed by 2 bases and 2 bases, with 12 bases remaining between them. The CDR3 sequence is 16 residues long. CDR3 sequence: CASSLTAGRNTGELFF. CDR3 in DNA: TGTGCCAGCAGCTTAACAGCGGGCAGAAACACCGGGGAGCTGTTTTTT.

The genes are TRBV6-4 and TRBJ1-2; D call uncertain. The CDR3 covers 13 residues. V lost 0 bases and J lost 4, with 6 bases in between. CDR1 and CDR2 from the germline V gene are MRHNA and SNTAGT. The DNA for the CDR3 is TGTGCCAGCAGTGACTCCACATCCTATGGCTACACCTTC. This gives the protein CASSDSTSYGYTF.

V gene TRBV29-1 combines with J gene TRBJ1-2; unclear D gene. Germline assignment: CDR1 SQVTM and CDR2 ANQGSEA. Trimming removed 3 bases at V and 0 bases at J, with 8 bases between. The CDR3 is 13 amino acids. The DNA for the CDR3 is TGCAGCGTTGACAGGTACCCTAACTATGGCTACACCTTC. It specifies CSVDRYPNYGYTF.

This clone has more than one count but fewer than ten. Written as DNA, the CDR3 is TGCGCCAGCAGCGAAATTAGCGGCCTCCCCACAGATACGCAGTATTTT. Encoded protein: CASSEISGLPTDTQYF. The chain joins TRBV5-1 to TRBJ2-3, with D perhaps matching TRBD2 (6 bases). Germline CDR1 is SGHRS and CDR2 is YFSETQ. The CDR3 spans 16 residues. With 4 bases removed from V and 2 bases from J, the gap between germline ends came to 17 bases.

The V and J genes are TRBV18 and TRBJ1-4; D is perhaps TRBD1 (6 bases). Germline-derived CDR1 and CDR2 are KGHSH and LQKENI. V was trimmed by 4 bases and J by 4 bases, leaving 19 bases between them. The CDR3 consists of 17 residues. The CDR3 coding sequence is TGTGCCAGCTCACTCGGGTTTTCAGGGGCGAATAATGAAAAACTGTTTTTT. Residues: CASSLGFSGANNEKLFF.

The chain links TRBV6-5 to TRBJ1-4; D is perhaps TRBD1 (5 bases). V was pared by 2 bases and J by 8 bases, with 12 bases between. The CDR3 loop spans 14 amino acids. Germline V gene data show CDR1 as MNHEY and CDR2 as SVGAGI. CDR3 in DNA: TGTGCCAGCAGTTACCAAGGGGCCGGGGAAAAACTGTTTTTT. Protein: CASSYQGAGEKLFF.

The genes are TRBV7-6 and TRBJ2-2; D possibly corresponds to TRBD1 (6 bases). V was clipped by 6 bases and J by 0 bases, with 11 bases between them. This CDR3 comprises 15 residues. Per the germline V gene, CDR1 is SGHVS and CDR2 is FNYEAQ. This chain's CDR3 is CASSWDTSNTGELFF. Here the CDR3 DNA reads TGTGCCAGCAGTTGGGACACCTCGAACACCGGGGAGCTGTTTTTT.

This clone is a singleton in its sample. This chain links TRBV27 with TRBJ2-7; perhaps TRBD2 as D (5 bases). Trimming took off 2 bases at V and 0 bases at J, with 8 bases between the two ends. The CDR3 has 14 amino acids. Per the germline V gene, CDR1 is MNHEY and CDR2 is SMNVEV (reference sequence). The CDR3 nucleotides are TGTGCCAGCAGTTTACTTGGAGGCTCCTACGAGCAGTACTTC. It encodes CASSLLGGSYEQYF.

There are a few counts of this clone. This sequence joins TRBV6-1 and TRBJ1-1, with TRBD1 matching 7 bases. The CDR3 sequence is 15 residues long. Trimming took 6 bases from V and 1 from J; bases not matched to a gene: 8. Germline V gene data show CDR1 as MNHNS and CDR2 as SASEGT. CDR3 nucleotides: TGTGCCAGCAGCGCCACAGGGGATTGGAACACTGAAGCTTTCTTT. It yields the protein CASSATGDWNTEAFF.

V and J are TRBV6-5 and TRBJ1-1; 7 bases are a match to TRBD1. The V gene's germline CDR1 is MNHEY and CDR2 SVGAGI. With V trimmed by 5 bases and J by 5 bases, 2 bases remained unmatched. The CDR3 is 12 residues long. The CDR3 loop reads CASSQQGTEAFF. The CDR3 DNA sequence: TGTGCCAGCAGTCAACAGGGGACTGAAGCTTTCTTT.

This clone has a handful of counts. The chain has TRBV14 and TRBJ2-7; a weak D match, TRBD2 (5 bases). In germline, CDR1 is SGHDN, CDR2 FVKESK. The length of the CDR3 is 15 residues. V was clipped by 1 base and J by 7 bases, with 17 bases between them. CDR3 DNA: TGTGCCAGCAGCCAAGGAGGTTCCGGGGTTTTAGAGCAGTACTTC. Protein: CASSQGGSGVLEQYF.

The rearrangement joins TRBV19 to TRBJ2-5, with TRBD1 matching 8 bases. The CDR3 spans 15 residues. Per germline, CDR1 LNHDA and CDR2 SQIVND (reference sequence). V gave up 5 bases and J gave up 2 bases; unmatched junction bases: 7. CDR3 sequence: CASSSGRQGQETQYF. The DNA for the CDR3 is TGTGCCAGTAGTTCCGGTCGACAGGGGCAAGAGACCCAGTACTTC.

The rearrangement joins TRBV10-3 to TRBJ1-2; D is unresolved. Between the trimmed V and J ends, which lost 0 bases and 4 bases, there was a span of 9 bases. The V gene's germline CDR1 is ENHRY and CDR2 SYGVKD. The CDR3 has 14 residues. The chain's CDR3 is CAISESQEGYGYTF. CDR3 coding DNA: TGTGCCATCAGTGAGTCTCAGGAGGGCTATGGCTACACCTTC.

The chain joins TRBV5-1 to TRBJ2-5; 7 nucleotides agree with TRBD1. The better agreement between TRBJ2-7 and the DNA end casts doubt on the J call. The CDR3 is 14 amino acids. Looked up from germline, CDR1 is SGHRS and CDR2 is YFSETQ. The CDR3 DNA is TGCGCCAGCAGCTACAGGGGAGAACGTAACGAGCAGTACTTC. Translation gives CASSYRGERNEQYF.